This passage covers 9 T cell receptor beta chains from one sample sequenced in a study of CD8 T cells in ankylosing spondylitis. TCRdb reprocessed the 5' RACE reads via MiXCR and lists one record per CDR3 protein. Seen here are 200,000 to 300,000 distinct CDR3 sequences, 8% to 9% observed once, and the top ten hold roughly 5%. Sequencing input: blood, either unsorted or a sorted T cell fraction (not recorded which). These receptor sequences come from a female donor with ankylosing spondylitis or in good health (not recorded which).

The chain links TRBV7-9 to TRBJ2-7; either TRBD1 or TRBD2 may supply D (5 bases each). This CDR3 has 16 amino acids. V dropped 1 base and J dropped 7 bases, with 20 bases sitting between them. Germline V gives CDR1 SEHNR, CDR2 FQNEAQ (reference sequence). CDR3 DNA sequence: TGTGCCAGCAGCTTAGTCGCCGGGACGGCGGGCTGGGAGCAGTACTTC. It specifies CASSLVAGTAGWEQYF.

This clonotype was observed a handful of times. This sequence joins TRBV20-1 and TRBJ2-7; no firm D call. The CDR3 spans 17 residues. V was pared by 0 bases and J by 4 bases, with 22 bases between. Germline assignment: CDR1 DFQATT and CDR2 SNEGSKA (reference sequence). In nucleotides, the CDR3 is TGCAGTGCTAGAGATCCCCGAGACTCAGCGCCCTATTACGAGCAGTACTTC. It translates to CSARDPRDSAPYYEQYF.

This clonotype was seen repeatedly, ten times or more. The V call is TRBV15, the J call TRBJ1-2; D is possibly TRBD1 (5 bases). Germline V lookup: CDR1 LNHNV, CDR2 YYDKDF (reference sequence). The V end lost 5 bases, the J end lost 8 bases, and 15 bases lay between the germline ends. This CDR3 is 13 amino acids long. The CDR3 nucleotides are TGTGCCACCAGCTCCTTCAGGGAAGAAGGCTACACCTTC. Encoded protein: CATSSFREEGYTF.

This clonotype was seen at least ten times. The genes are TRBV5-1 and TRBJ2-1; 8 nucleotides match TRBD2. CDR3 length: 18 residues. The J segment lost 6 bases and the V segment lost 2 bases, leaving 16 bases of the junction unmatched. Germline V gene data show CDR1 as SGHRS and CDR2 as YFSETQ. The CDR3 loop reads CASSLELFAGTRGNEQFF. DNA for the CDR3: TGCGCCAGCAGCTTAGAACTCTTTGCCGGGACTAGAGGCAATGAGCAGTTCTTC.

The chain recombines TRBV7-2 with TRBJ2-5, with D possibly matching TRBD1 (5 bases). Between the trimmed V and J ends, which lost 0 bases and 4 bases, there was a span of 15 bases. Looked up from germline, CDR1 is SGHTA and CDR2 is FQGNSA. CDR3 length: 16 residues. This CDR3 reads CASSLAGLSSGETQYF. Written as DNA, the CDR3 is TGTGCCAGCAGCTTAGCGGGGCTTTCAAGTGGAGAGACCCAGTACTTC.

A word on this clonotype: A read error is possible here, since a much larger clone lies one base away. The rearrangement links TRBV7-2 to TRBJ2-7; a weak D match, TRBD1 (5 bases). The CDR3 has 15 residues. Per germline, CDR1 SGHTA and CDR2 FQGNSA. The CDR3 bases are TGTGTCAGCAGCCAGGGCGGAGACACCGACTACGAGCAGTACTTC. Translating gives CVSSQGGDTDYEQYF.

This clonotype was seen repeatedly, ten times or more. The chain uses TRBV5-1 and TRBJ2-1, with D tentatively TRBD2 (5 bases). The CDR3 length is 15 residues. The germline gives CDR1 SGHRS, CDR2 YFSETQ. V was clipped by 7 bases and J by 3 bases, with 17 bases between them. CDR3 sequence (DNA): TGCGCCAGCGGAGCCACCGAGGCGGGCTACAATGAGCAGTTCTTC. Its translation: CASGATEAGYNEQFF.

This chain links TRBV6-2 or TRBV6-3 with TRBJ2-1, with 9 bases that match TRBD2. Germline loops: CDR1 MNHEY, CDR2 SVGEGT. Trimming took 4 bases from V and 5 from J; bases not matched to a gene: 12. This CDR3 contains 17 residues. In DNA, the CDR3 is TGTGCCAGCAGTTCTCTTAAGGTATTAGCGGGGGACAATGAGCAGTTCTTC. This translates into CASSSLKVLAGDNEQFF.

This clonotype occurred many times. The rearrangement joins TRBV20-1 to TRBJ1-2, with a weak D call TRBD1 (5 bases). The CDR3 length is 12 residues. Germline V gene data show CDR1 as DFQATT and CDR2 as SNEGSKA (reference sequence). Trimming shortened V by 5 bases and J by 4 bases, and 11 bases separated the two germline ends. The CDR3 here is CSAPGTFYGYTF. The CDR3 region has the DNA TGCAGTGCTCCCGGGACCTTCTATGGCTACACCTTC.